This TCR beta chain was sequenced for a study of blood T cells in healthy people across ages. The study drew donors from healthy Caucasian individuals in Russia aged roughly 6 to 90. Isolation yielded PBMCs, at least 7 million per sample, in every case. This CDR3 contains 13 residues. V was trimmed by 10 bases and J by 0 bases, leaving 10 bases between them. In germline, CDR1 is MRHNA, CDR2 SNTAGT. The use of a sample-barcoded 5' primer and a J-beta primer mix characterized a second PCR of roughly 6 to 12 cycles. A 12-random-nucleotide template-switch adaptor tagged each cDNA molecule. Via MiXCR, TCRdb re-called the 5' RACE reads, giving one row per CDR3 protein. The repertoire holds 500,000 to 700,000 distinct CDR3 sequences, with approximately 30% as singletons.

This chain joins TRBV6-4 and TRBJ1-5, with D possibly being TRBD1 (5 bases). The sequence was obtained from a woman of 80 years or more in good health. The sequenced sample was blood. CDR3 in amino acids: CAIDSDSNQPQHF. The CDR3 region has the DNA TGTGCCATTGACAGCGATAGCAATCAGCCCCAGCATTTT.